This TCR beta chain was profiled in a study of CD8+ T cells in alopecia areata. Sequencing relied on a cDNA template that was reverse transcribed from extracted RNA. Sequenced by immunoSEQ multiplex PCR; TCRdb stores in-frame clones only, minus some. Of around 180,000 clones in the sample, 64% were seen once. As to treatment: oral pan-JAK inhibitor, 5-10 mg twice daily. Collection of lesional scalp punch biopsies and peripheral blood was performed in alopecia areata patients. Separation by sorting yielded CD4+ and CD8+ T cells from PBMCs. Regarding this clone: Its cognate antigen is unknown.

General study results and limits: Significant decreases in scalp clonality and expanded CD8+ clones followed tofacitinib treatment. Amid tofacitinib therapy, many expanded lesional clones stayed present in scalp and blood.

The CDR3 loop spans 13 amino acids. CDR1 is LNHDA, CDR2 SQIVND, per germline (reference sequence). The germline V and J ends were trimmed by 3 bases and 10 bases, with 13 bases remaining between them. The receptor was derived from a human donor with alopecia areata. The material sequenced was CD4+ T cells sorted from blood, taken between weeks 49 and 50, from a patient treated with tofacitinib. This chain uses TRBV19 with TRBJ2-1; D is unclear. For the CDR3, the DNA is TGTGCCAGTAGTATGAACTCCATGTCAGAGCAGTTCTTC. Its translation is CASSMNSMSEQFF.